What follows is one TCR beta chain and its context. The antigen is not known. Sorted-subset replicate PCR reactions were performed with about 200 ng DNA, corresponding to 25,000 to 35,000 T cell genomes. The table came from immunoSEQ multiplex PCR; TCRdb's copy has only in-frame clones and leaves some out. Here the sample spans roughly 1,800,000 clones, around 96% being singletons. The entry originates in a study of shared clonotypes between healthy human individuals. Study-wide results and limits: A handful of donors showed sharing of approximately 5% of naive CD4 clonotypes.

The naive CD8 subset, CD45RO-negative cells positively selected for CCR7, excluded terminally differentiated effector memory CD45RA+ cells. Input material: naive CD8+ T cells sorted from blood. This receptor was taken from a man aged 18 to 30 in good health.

CDR3 sequence (DNA): TGTGCCAGCAGGGACAGAACCAACACTGAAGCTTTCTTT. Translation gives CASRDRTNTEAFF. The chain is built from TRBV2 and TRBJ1-1; perhaps TRBD1 as D (6 bases). The CDR3 consists of 13 residues. Trimming stripped 6 bases from V and 2 bases from J, with 10 bases between. Germline values: CDR1 SNHLY, CDR2 FYNNEI.